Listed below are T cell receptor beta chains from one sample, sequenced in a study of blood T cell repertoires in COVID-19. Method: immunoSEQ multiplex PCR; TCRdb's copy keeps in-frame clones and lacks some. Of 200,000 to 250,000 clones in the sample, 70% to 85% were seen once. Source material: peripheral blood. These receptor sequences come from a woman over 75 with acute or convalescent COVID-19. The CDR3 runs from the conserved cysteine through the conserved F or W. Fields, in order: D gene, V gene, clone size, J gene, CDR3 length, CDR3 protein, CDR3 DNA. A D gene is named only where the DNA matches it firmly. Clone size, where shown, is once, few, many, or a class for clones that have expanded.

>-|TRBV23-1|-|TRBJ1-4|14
CASTHLQGGEKLFF
TGCGCCAGCACCCATCTACAGGGCGGCGAAAAACTGTTTTTT
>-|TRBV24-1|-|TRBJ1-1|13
CATSRGLRTEAFF
TGTGCCACCAGTCGGGGATTGAGGACTGAAGCTTTCTTT
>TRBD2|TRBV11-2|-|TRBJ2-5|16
CASSPGLAGIQETQYF
TGTGCCAGCAGCCCCGGACTAGCGGGTATACAAGAGACCCAGTACTTC
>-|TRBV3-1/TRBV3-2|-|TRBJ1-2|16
CASSRRGEGGTDGYTF
TGTGCCAGCAGTCGCCGGGGGGAGGGTGGAACTGATGGCTACACCTTC
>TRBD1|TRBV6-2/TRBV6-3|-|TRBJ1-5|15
CASSYSGGSNQPQHF
TGTGCCAGCAGTTACTCAGGGGGCAGCAATCAGCCCCAGCATTTT
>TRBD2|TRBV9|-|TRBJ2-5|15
CASSVAAGGDETQYF
TGTGCCAGCAGCGTAGCTGCGGGAGGGGATGAGACCCAGTACTTC
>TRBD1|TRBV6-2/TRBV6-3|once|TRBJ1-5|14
CASSRTGPNQPQHF
TGTGCCAGCAGTAGGACAGGGCCCAATCAGCCCCAGCATTTT
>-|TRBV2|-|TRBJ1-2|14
CASSEKEQSYGYTF
TGTGCCAGCAGTGAAAAGGAACAGAGCTATGGCTACACCTTC
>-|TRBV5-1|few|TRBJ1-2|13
CASSYDTSNGYTF
TGCGCCAGCAGCTATGACACCAGTAATGGCTACACCTTC
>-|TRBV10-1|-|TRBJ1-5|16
CASSESITNVAQPQHF
TGCGCCAGCAGTGAGTCGATTACTAACGTCGCGCAGCCCCAGCATTTT
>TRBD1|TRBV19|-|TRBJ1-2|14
CASSIGDSPYGYTF
TGTGCCAGTAGTATTGGGGACAGTCCCTATGGCTACACCTTC
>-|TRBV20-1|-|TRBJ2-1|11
CSARRGNEQFF
TGCAGTGCTAGGCGGGGCAATGAGCAGTTCTTC